These 13 T cell receptor beta chains were all obtained from the same sample, sequenced in a study of beta chain features in type 1 diabetes. Investigators reverse transcribed all isolated RNA, so they sequenced expressed TCRB transcripts. Profiling relied on immunoSEQ multiplex PCR, and the TCRdb table lists in-frame clones only, not all of them. The table has under 450,000 clones, over 11% seen once. Material for sequencing was naive CD4+ T cells from blood. These receptors were obtained from a young man in good health.

The chain is built from TRBV7-6 and TRBJ2-2; D gene unclear. The CDR3 consists of 14 residues. In germline, CDR1 is SGHVS, CDR2 FNYEAQ. V shed 7 bases and J shed 7 bases, with 16 bases lying between them. This CDR3 is CASTPRTVSGELFF. CDR3 bases: TGTGCCAGCACCCCTAGGACGGTTAGCGGGGAGCTGTTTTTT.

This clone was picked up a small number of times. One junction end disagrees with the germline gene, perhaps due to a read error. The same CDR3 can be traced to other DNA sequences in this sample. This chain uses TRBV7-9 with TRBJ2-3, with a possible D match to TRBD2 (5 bases). Germline CDR1 is SEHNR and CDR2 is FQNEAQ (reference sequence). The CDR3 spans 12 residues. The CDR3: CASSLATDTQYF. The CDR3 nucleotides read TGTGCCAGCAGCCTAGCCACAGATACGCAGTATTTT.

This rearrangement joins TRBV7-2 to TRBJ2-5; the match to TRBD2 covers 14 bases. This CDR3 spans 16 amino acids. V shed 5 bases, J shed 5 bases, and the junction held 7 bases outside the gene matches. The germline gives CDR1 SGHTA, CDR2 FQGNSA. The chain's CDR3 is CASSRRLAGGGETQYF. As DNA, the CDR3 is TGTGCCAGCAGCCGAAGACTAGCGGGAGGGGGGGAGACCCAGTACTTC.

V is TRBV4-2 and J is TRBJ2-1; 7 bases fit TRBD2. V was clipped by 3 bases and J by 2 bases; unmatched bases: 7. The CDR3 loop spans 16 amino acids. Germline V gene lookup returns CDR1 LGHNA and CDR2 YNFKEQ. The CDR3 is CASSHWSGTTYNEQFF. In nucleotides, the CDR3 is TGTGCCAGCAGCCATTGGAGCGGGACTACCTACAATGAGCAGTTCTTC.

This rearrangement joins TRBV4-3 to TRBJ2-3; 8 bases fit TRBD2. V lost 3 bases and J lost 5; bases outside the gene matches: 7. Germline-derived CDR1 and CDR2 are LGHNA and YSLEER. CDR3 size: 15 residues. This chain's CDR3 is CASSQERGRVDTQYF. The CDR3, as DNA: TGCGCCAGCAGCCAGGAGCGGGGGAGAGTAGATACGCAGTATTTT.

This rearrangement joins TRBV7-9 to TRBJ2-1; possibly TRBD2 for D (6 bases). Trimming stripped 5 bases from V and 9 bases from J, with 14 bases between. The CDR3 has 13 residues. CDR1 is SEHNR and CDR2 is FQNEAQ in the germline V gene (reference sequence). CDR3 amino acids: CASSHGWRGEQFF. The CDR3 DNA reads as TGTGCCAGCAGCCATGGGTGGCGGGGTGAGCAGTTCTTC. Combining the CDR3 with reference TRBV7-9 and TRBJ2-1 gives the whole variable domain DTGVSQNPRHKITKRGQNVTFRCDPISEHNRLYWYRQTLGQGPEFLTYFQNEAQLEKSRLLSDRFSAERPKGSFSTLEIQRTEQGDSAMYLCASSHGWRGEQFFGPGTRLTVL.

V gene TRBV5-4 combines with J gene TRBJ2-1; TRBD2 agrees at 9 bases. Germline loops: CDR1 SGHNT, CDR2 YYREEE (reference sequence). Trimming took 3 bases from V and 5 from J; bases not matched to a gene: 9. The CDR3 is 16 amino acids. The CDR3 nucleotides read TGTGCCAGCAGCTACCTGACTAGCGGACCTCACAATGAGCAGTTCTTC. Residues: CASSYLTSGPHNEQFF. Based on the CDR3 plus reference TRBV5-4 and TRBJ2-1, the full variable domain is ETGVTQSPTHLIKTRGQQVTLRCSSQSGHNTVSWYQQALGQGPQFIFQYYREEENGRGNFPPRFSGLQFPNYSSELNVNALELDDSALYLCASSYLTSGPHNEQFFGPGTRLTVL.

This chain links TRBV12-2 with TRBJ1-2. TRBV12-2 corresponds to a pseudogene. This CDR3 has 12 amino acids. CDR3 loop: CASRVDPYGYTF. In nucleotides, the CDR3 is TGTGCAAGTCGAGTAGATCCCTATGGCTACACCTTC.

This clone was found a few times. The sample has other DNA sequences that encode this CDR3 too. J is TRBJ1-1 and V is TRBV6-5; 8 bases fit TRBD1. J gave up 0 bases and V 6 bases, and 3 bases lay outside the gene matches. The CDR3 consists of 14 residues. CDR1 MNHEY and CDR2 SVGAGI come from the germline V gene. The CDR3 sequence: CASSRDRLNTEAFF. The CDR3 DNA is TGTGCCAGCAGCCGGGACAGGCTGAACACTGAAGCTTTCTTT.

This clone occurred once. The chain joins TRBV5-4 to TRBJ1-1, with D hard to call. This CDR3 is 12 amino acids long. V was pared by 0 bases and J by 3 bases, with 3 bases between. The V gene's germline CDR1 is SGHNT and CDR2 YYREEE (reference sequence). CDR3 nucleotides: TGTGCCAGCAGCTTGGTTGACACTGAAGCTTTCTTT. Amino acid sequence: CASSLVDTEAFF.

The genes are TRBV6-5 and TRBJ1-1, with D uncertain. Germline CDR1 MNHEY, CDR2 SVGAGI. CDR3 length equals 14 residues. V lost 10 bases and J 6 bases, leaving 21 bases between the germline ends. The chain's CDR3 is CATLTGSSLAEAFF. The CDR3 coding sequence is TGTGCCACCCTAACTGGGTCGAGTCTTGCTGAAGCTTTCTTT.

The chain employs TRBV4-2 and TRBJ2-1; D ambiguous. The V gene's germline CDR1 is LGHNA and CDR2 YNFKEQ. V lost 5 bases and J lost 2, with 16 bases in between. The CDR3 is 16 amino acids. The CDR3 loop is CASSSGGGVTYNEQFF. The DNA of the CDR3 is TGTGCCAGCAGCTCCGGTGGTGGGGTCACCTACAATGAGCAGTTCTTC.

As DNA, the CDR3 is TGCAGCGTTGTTGCAAATGAGCAGTTCTTC. Amino acids: CSVVANEQFF. The V gene is TRBV29-1, the J gene TRBJ2-1; D gene ambiguous. Trimming shortened V by 4 bases and J by 7 bases, and 5 bases separated the two germline ends. This CDR3 spans 10 amino acids. Per the germline V gene, CDR1 is SQVTM and CDR2 is ANQGSEA.